The present TCR beta chain was sequenced within a study of blood T cell repertoires in COVID-19. Study summary: Sites in the United States, Italy and Spain provided acute and convalescent COVID-19 samples.

CDR1 and CDR2 from the germline V gene are MNHEY and SMNVEV (reference sequence). J gave up 4 bases and V 4 bases, and 8 bases lay outside the gene matches. The length of the CDR3 is 15 residues. The table came from immunoSEQ multiplex PCR; TCRdb's copy has only in-frame clones and leaves some out. The table includes approximately 150,000 clones, approximately 84% detected once. The sequence was obtained from a woman between 50 and 59 years old with COVID-19, enrolled during active disease. Source material: peripheral blood. This sequence joins TRBV27 and TRBJ2-7; 9 bases line up with TRBD1. Here the CDR3 reads CASSSLRTGVYEQYF. The CDR3 region has the DNA TGTGCCAGCAGTTCCCTTCGGACAGGGGTGTACGAGCAGTACTTC.